What follows is one T cell receptor beta chain and its context. Its antigen is still unknown. The protocol was immunoSEQ multiplex PCR, while the TCRdb copy is restricted to in-frame clones and leaves out a portion. The sample lists 130,000 to 150,000 clones; approximately 90% were seen once. The source of the sample is a study of T cell responses to AZD1222 COVID-19 vaccine. The study's findings and limits: Epitopes outside B.1.351 and B.1.1.7 mutated regions reportedly drew nearly half of spike TCRs. An increase in Spike-specific TCR breadth and depth was observed after two AZD1222 doses.

Germline V gene sequence: CDR1 SEHNR, CDR2 FQNEAQ (reference sequence). CDR3 length: 17 amino acids. V was shortened by 2 bases and J by 5 bases, with 18 bases between the two germline ends. This TCR came from an adult in good health. This chain joins TRBV7-9 and TRBJ2-2, with D unclear. The specimen comprised peripheral blood, sampled on day 0 of AZD1222 vaccination. CDR3 nucleotides: TGTGCCAGCAGCTTAAAGGCCGGGCAGGCGGCGACCGGGGAGCTGTTTTTT. Residues: CASSLKAGQAATGELFF. The full variable domain, with the rest looked up from reference TRBV7-9 and TRBJ2-2, is DTGVSQNPRHKITKRGQNVTFRCDPISEHNRLYWYRQTLGQGPEFLTYFQNEAQLEKSRLLSDRFSAERPKGSFSTLEIQRTEQGDSAMYLCASSLKAGQAATGELFFGEGSRLTVL.